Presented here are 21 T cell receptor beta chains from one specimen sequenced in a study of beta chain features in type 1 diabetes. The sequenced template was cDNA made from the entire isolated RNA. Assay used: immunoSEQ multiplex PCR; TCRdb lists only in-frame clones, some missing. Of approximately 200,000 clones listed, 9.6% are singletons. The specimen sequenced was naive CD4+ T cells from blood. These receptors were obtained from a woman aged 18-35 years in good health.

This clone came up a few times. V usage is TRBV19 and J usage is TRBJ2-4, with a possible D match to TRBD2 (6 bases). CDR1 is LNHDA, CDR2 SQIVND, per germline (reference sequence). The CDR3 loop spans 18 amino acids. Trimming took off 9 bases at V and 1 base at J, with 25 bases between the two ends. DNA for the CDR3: TGTGCCAGGGGTTTCGGGGGAGGAGGTGTCGTGGCCAAAAACATTCAGTACTTC. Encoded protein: CARGFGGGGVVAKNIQYF.

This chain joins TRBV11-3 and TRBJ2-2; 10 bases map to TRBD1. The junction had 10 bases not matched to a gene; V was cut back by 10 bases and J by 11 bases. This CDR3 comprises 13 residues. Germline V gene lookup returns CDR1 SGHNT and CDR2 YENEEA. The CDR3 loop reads CATGTGDDSELFF. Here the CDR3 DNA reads TGTGCCACCGGGACAGGGGATGACTCCGAGCTGTTTTTT.

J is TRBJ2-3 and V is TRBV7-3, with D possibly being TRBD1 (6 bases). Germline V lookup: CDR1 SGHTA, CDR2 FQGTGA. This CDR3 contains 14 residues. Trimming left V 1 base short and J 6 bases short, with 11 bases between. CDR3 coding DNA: TGTGCCAGCAGCTTAAGGGGGCCGGTCGATACGCAGTATTTT. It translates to CASSLRGPVDTQYF. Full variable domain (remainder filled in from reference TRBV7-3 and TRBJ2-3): GAGVSQTPSNKVTEKGKYVELRCDPISGHTALYWYRQSLGQGPEFLIYFQGTGAADDSGLPNDRFFAVRPEGSVSTLKIQRTERGDSAVYLCASSLRGPVDTQYFGPGTRLTVL.

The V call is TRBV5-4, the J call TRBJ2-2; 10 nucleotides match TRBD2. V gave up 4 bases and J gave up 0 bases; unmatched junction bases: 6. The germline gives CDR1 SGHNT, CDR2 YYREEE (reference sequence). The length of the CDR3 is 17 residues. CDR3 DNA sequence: TGTGCCAGCAGCATACCGGGACTAGCGACGAACACCGGGGAGCTGTTTTTT. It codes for CASSIPGLATNTGELFF.

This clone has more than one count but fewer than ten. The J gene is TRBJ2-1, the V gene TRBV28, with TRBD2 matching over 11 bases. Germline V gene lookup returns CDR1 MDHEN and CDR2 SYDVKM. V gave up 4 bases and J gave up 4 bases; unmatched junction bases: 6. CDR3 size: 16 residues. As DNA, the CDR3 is TGTGCCAGCAGTTCACTAGCGGGGGAGATATACAATGAGCAGTTCTTC. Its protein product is CASSSLAGEIYNEQFF.

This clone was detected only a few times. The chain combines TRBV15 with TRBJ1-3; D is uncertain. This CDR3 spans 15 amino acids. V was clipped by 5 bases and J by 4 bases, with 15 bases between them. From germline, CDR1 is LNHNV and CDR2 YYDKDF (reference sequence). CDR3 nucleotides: TGTGCCACCAGCCCGAGCGAGGTGCAAGGAAACACCATATATTTT. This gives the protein CATSPSEVQGNTIYF.

The chain's CDR3 is CASSQQSGANTGELFF. Written as DNA, the CDR3 is TGTGCCAGCAGCCAACAGAGCGGTGCGAACACCGGGGAGCTGTTTTTT. The V call is TRBV4-2, the J call TRBJ2-2; weak D call: TRBD2 (5 bases). The CDR3 is made up of 16 amino acids. V dropped 2 bases and J dropped 0 bases, with 10 bases sitting between them. Germline V gene sequence: CDR1 LGHNA, CDR2 YNFKEQ.

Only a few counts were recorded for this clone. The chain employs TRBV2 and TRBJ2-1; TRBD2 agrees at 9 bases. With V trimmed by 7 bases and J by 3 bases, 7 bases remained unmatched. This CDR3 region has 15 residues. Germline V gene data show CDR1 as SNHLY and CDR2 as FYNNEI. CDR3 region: CASKSNSGGYNEQFF. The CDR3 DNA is TGTGCCAGCAAATCCAATAGCGGGGGCTACAATGAGCAGTTCTTC.

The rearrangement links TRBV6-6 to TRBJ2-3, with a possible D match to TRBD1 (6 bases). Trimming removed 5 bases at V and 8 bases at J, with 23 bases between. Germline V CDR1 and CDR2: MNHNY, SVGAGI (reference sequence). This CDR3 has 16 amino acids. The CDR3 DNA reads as TGTGCCAGCAGTGGCCACTTAAGACAGCGAGGGGGTACGCAGTATTTT. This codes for CASSGHLRQRGGTQYF.

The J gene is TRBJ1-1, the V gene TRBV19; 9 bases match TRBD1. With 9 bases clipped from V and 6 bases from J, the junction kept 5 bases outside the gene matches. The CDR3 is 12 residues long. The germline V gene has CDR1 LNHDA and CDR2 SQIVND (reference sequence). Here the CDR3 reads CASWDRVAEAFF. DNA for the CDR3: TGTGCCAGCTGGGACAGGGTGGCTGAAGCTTTCTTT.

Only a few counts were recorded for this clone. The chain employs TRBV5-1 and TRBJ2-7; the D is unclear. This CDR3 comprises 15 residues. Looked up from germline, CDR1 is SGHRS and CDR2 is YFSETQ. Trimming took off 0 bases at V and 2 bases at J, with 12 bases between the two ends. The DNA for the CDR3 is TGCGCCAGCAGCTTGGAACCTCTAACTACCTACGAGCAGTACTTC. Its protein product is CASSLEPLTTYEQYF.

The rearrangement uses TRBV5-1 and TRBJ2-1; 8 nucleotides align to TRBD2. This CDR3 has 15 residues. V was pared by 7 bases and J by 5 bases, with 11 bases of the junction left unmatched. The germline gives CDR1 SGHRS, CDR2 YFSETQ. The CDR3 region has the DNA TGCGCCAGCGCAGCTCAGGGACTAGTTGACAATGAGCAGTTCTTC. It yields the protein CASAAQGLVDNEQFF.

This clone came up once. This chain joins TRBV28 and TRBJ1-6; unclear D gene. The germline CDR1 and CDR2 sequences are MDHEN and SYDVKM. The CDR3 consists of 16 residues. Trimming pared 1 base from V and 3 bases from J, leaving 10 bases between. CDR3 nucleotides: TGTGCCAGCAGTTTATCGATTTCAGGCTATAATTCACCCCTCCACTTT. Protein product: CASSLSISGYNSPLHF.

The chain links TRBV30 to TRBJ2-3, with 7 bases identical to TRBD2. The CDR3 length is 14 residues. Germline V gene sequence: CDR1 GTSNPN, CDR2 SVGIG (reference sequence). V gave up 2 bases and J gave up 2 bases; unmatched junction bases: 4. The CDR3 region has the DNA TGTGCCTGGAGTAAAGCGGGATTCACAGATACGCAGTATTTT. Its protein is CAWSKAGFTDTQYF. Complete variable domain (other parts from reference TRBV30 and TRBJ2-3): SQTIHQWPATLVQPVGSPLSLECTVEGTSNPNLYWYRQAAGRGLQLLFYSVGIGQISSEVPQNLSASRPQDRQFILSSKKLLLSDSGFYLCAWSKAGFTDTQYFGPGTRLTVL.

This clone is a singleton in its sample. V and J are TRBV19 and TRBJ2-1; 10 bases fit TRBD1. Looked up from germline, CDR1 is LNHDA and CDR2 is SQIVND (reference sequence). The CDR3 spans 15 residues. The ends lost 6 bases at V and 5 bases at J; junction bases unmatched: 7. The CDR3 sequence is CASRGQGFANNEQFF. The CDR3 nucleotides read TGTGCCAGTAGGGGACAGGGGTTTGCGAACAATGAGCAGTTCTTC.

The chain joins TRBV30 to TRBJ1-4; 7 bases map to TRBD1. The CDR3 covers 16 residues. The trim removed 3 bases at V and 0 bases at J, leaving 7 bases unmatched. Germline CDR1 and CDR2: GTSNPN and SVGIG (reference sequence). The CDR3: CAWSLDRIATNEKLFF. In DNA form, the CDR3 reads TGTGCCTGGAGCTTGGACAGGATTGCAACTAATGAAAAACTGTTTTTT.

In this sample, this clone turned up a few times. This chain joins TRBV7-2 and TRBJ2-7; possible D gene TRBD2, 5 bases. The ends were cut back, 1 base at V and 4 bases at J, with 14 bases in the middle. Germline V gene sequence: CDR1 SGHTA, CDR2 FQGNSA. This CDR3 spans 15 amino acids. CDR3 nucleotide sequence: TGTGCCAGCAGCTTAGTGAGGACTTCGCGGTACGAGCAGTACTTC. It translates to CASSLVRTSRYEQYF.

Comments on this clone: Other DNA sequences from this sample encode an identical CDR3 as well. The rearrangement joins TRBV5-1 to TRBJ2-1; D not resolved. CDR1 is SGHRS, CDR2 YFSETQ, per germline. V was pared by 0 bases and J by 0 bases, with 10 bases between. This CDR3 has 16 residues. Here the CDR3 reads CASSLVAGSSYNEQFF. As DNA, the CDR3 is TGCGCCAGCAGCTTGGTTGCCGGTAGCTCCTACAATGAGCAGTTCTTC.

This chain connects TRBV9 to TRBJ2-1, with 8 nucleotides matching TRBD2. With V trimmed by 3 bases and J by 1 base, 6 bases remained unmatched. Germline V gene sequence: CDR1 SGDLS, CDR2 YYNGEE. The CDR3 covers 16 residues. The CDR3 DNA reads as TGTGCCAGCAGCGAGCAACTAGCGGAATCCTACAATGAGCAGTTCTTC. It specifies CASSEQLAESYNEQFF.

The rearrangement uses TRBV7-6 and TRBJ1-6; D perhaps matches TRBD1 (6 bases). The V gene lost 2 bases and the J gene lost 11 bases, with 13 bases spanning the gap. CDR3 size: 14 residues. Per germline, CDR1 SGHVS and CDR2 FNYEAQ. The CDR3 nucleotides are TGTGCCAGCAGCTTAACGGGGGGCCGGCCACCCCTCCACTTT. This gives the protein CASSLTGGRPPLHF. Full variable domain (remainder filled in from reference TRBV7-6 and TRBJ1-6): GAGVSQSPRYKVTKRGQDVALRCDPISGHVSLYWYRQALGQGPEFLTYFNYEAQQDKSGLPNDRFSAERPEGSISTLTIQRTEQRDSAMYRCASSLTGGRPPLHFGNGTRLTVT.

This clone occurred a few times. This CDR3 is CASSFRTGYYTF. CDR3 in DNA: TGTGCCAGCAGCTTCCGGACAGGATACTACACCTTC. The chain uses TRBV5-6 and TRBJ1-2; 7 positions match TRBD1. CDR3 size: 12 residues. CDR1 and CDR2 (germline): SGHDT, YYEEEE. V was pared by 2 bases and J by 10 bases, with 5 bases of the junction left unmatched.